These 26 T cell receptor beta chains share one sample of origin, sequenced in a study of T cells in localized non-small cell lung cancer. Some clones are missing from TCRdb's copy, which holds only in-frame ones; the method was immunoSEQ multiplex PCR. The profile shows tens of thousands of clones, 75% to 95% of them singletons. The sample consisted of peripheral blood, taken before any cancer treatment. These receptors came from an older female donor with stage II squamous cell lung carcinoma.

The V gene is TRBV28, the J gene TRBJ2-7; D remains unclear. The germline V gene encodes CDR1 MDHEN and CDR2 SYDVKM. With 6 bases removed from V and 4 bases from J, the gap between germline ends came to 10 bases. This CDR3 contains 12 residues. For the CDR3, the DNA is TGTGCCAGCAGCCCCGTTAGGTACGAGCAGTACTTC. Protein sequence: CASSPVRYEQYF.

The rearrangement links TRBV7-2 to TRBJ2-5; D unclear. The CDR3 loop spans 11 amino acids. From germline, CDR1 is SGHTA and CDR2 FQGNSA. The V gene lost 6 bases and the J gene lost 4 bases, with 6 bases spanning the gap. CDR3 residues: CASSSVETQYF. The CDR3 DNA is TGTGCCAGCAGTTCCGTAGAGACCCAGTACTTC.

Written as DNA, the CDR3 is TGCGCCAGCAGCCAAGATTACAGGGGAAGCAATCAGCCCCAGCATTTT. As protein: CASSQDYRGSNQPQHF. The rearrangement links TRBV4-1 to TRBJ1-5; TRBD1 matches 7 bases. This CDR3 is 16 amino acids long. V lost 0 bases to trimming and J lost 1 base; unmatched junction nucleotides: 3. Germline CDR1 and CDR2: MGHRA and YSYEKL.

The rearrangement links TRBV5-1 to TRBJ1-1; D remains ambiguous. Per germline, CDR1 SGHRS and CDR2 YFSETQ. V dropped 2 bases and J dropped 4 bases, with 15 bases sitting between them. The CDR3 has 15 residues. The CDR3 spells CASSFSASPSTEAFF. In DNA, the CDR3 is TGCGCCAGCAGCTTTTCAGCCTCTCCGAGCACTGAAGCTTTCTTT.

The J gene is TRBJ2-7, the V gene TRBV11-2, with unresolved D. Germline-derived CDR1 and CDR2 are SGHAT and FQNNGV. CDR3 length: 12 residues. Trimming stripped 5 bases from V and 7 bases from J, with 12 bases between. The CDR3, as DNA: TGTGCCAGCAGCCAAAGGGCGAGTGAGCAGTACTTC. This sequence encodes CASSQRASEQYF.

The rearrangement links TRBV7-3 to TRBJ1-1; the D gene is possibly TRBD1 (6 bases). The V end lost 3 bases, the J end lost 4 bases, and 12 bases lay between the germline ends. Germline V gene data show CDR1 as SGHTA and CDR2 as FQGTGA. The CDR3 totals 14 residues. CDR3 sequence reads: CASSFTGAITEAFF. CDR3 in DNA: TGTGCCAGCAGCTTCACGGGGGCGATCACTGAAGCTTTCTTT.

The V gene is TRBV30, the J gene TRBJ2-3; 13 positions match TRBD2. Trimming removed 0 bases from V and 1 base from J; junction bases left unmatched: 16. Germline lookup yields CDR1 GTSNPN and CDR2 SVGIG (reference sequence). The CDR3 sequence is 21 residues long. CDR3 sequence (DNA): TGTGCCTGGAGTGTACCCTCCGGACTAGCGGGAGAACCCCCCGGCACAGATACGCAGTATTTT. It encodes CAWSVPSGLAGEPPGTDTQYF.

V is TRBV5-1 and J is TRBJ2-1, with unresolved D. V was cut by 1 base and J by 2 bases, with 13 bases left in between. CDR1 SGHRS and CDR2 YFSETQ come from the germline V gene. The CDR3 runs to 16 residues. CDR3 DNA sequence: TGCGCCAGCAGCTTGTTTCGCGGTGAAGCCTACAATGAGCAGTTCTTC. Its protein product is CASSLFRGEAYNEQFF.

The CDR3 nucleotides are TGTGCCAGCAGCTCTTCAGACAGGGGGGATCAGCCCCAGCATTTT. Amino acid sequence: CASSSSDRGDQPQHF. The chain carries TRBV7-2 and TRBJ1-5, with 9 bases fitting TRBD1. From germline, CDR1 is SGHTA and CDR2 FQGNSA. J was trimmed by 5 bases and V by 4 bases; bases with no gene match: 6. The CDR3 contains 15 residues.

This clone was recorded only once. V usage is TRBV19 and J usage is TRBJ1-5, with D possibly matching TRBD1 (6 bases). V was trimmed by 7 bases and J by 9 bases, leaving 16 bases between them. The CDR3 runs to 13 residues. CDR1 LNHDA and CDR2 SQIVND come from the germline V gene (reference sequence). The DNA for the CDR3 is TGTGCCAGTAAGGGGGACTCCACTTCGCCCCAGCATTTT. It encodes CASKGDSTSPQHF.

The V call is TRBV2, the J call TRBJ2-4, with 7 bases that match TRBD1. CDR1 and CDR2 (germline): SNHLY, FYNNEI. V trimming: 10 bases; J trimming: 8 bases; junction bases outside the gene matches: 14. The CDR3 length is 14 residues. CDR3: CAIGKTGPKDIQYF. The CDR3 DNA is TGTGCCATCGGAAAGACAGGGCCCAAGGACATTCAGTACTTC.

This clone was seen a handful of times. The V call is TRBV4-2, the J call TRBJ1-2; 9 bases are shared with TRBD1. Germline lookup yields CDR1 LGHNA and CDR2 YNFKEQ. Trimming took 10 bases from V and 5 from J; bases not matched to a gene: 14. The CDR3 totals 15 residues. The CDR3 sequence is CATTPGQGPEYGYTF. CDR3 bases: TGTGCCACCACCCCGGGACAGGGCCCGGAATATGGCTACACCTTC.

The CDR3 loop is CTSSQGSRVSYGYTF. CDR3 sequence (DNA): TGCACCAGCAGCCAAGGGTCTCGGGTAAGCTATGGCTACACCTTC. The J gene is TRBJ1-2, the V gene TRBV1. TRBV1 is a listed pseudogene. The CDR3 has 15 residues.

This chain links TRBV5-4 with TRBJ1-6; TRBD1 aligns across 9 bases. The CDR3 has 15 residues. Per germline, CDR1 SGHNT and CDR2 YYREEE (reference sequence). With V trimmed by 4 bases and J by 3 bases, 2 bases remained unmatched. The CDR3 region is CASSVGQGYNSPLHF. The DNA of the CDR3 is TGTGCCAGCAGCGTGGGACAGGGCTATAATTCACCCCTCCACTTT.

DNA of the CDR3: TGTGCCAGCAGCTCCTCACAGGGGGGAACAGATACGCAGTATTTT. It is translated as CASSSSQGGTDTQYF. The chain combines TRBV5-4 with TRBJ2-3; 8 nucleotides match TRBD1. V lost 3 bases, J lost 3 bases, and 6 bases stayed unmatched. Looked up from germline, CDR1 is SGHNT and CDR2 is YYREEE (reference sequence). This CDR3 is 15 amino acids long.

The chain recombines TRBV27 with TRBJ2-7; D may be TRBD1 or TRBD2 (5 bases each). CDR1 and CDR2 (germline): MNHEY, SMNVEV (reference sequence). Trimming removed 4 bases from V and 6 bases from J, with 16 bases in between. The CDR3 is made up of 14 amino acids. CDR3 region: CASSSRDPSGEQYF. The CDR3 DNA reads TGTGCCAGCAGTTCCCGGGACCCCTCGGGCGAGCAGTACTTC.

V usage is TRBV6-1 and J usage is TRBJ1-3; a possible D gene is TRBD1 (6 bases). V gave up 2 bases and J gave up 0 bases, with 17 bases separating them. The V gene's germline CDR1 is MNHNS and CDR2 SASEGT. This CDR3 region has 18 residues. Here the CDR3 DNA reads TGTGCCAGCAGTGAAACTAACATAAGGACAGCCTCTGGAAACACCATATATTTT. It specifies CASSETNIRTASGNTIYF.

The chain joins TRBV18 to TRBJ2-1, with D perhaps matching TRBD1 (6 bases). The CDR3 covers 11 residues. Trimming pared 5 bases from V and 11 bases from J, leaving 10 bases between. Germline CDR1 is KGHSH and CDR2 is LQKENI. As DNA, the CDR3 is TGTGCCAGCTCAAACAGGGAGCAGCAGTTCTTC. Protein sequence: CASSNREQQFF.

The CDR3 here is CASSYSQTGNTIYF. The CDR3 DNA reads TGTGCCAGCAGTTACTCGCAGACTGGAAACACCATATATTTT. The chain combines TRBV6-6 with TRBJ1-3; D call uncertain. Trimming pared 0 bases from V and 2 bases from J, leaving 5 bases between. The CDR3 length is 14 residues. Germline V lookup: CDR1 MNHNY, CDR2 SVGAGI (reference sequence).

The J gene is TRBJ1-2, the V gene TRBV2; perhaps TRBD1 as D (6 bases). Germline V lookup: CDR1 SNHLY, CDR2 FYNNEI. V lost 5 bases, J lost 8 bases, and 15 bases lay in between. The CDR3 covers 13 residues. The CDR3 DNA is TGTGCCAGCAGTTTCGGGACATCCGCGGGCTACACCTTC. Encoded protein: CASSFGTSAGYTF.

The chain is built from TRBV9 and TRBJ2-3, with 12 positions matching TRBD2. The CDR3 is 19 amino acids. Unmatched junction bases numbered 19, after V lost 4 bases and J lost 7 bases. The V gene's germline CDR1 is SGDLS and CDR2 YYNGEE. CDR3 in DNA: TGTGCCAGCAGCCCGACGGGACTAGCGGGTTCCATTCGCGAGAATACGCAGTATTTT. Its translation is CASSPTGLAGSIRENTQYF.

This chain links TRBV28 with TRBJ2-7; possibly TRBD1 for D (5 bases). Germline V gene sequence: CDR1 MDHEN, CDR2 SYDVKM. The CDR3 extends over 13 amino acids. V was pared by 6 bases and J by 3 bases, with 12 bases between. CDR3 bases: TGTGCCAGCAGAACAGGACAACTCTACGAGCAGTACTTC. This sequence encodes CASRTGQLYEQYF.

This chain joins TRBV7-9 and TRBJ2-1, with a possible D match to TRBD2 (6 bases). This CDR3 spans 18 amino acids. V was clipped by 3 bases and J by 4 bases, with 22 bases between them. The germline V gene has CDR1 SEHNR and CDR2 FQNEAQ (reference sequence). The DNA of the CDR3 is TGTGCCAGCAGCTTGGATGAAGGGTATGGGACTCTATACAATGAGCAGTTCTTC. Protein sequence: CASSLDEGYGTLYNEQFF.

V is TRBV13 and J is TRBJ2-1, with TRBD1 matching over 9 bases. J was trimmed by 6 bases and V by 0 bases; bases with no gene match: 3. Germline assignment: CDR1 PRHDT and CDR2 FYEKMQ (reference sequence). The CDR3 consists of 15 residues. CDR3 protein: CASSLGKQGANEQFF. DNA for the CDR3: TGTGCCAGCAGCTTAGGTAAACAGGGGGCCAATGAGCAGTTCTTC. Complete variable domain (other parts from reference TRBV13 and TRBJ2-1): AAGVIQSPRHLIKEKRETATLKCYPIPRHDTVYWYQQGPGQDPQFLISFYEKMQSDKGSIPDRFSAQQFSDYHSELNMSSLELGDSALYFCASSLGKQGANEQFFGPGTRLTVL.

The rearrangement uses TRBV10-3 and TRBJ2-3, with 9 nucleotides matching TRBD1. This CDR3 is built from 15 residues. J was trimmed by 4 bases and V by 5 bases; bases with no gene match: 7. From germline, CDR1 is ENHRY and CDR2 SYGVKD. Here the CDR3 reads CAISPGQGSPDTQYF. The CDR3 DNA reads TGTGCCATCAGTCCGGGACAGGGATCCCCAGATACGCAGTATTTT.

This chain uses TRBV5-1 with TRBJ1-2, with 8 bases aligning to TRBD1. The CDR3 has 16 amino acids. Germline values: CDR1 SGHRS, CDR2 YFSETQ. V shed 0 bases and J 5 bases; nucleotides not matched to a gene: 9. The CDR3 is CASSLAGRGLEYGYTF. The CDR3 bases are TGCGCCAGCAGCTTGGCGGGCAGGGGGCTCGAGTATGGCTACACCTTC.